What follows are 18 T cell receptor beta chains derived from one specimen sequenced in a study of blood T cells in healthy people across ages. Combining a sample-barcoded 5' primer with a J-beta primer mix, a second PCR ran for roughly 7 to 12 cycles. Each CDR3 protein is one row after TCRdb ran MiXCR on the 5' RACE reads. The profile shows approximately 900,000 distinct CDR3 sequences, roughly 50% of them singletons. The sequenced material came from blood. These receptors originate from a man aged 25 to 40 in good health.

The DNA of the CDR3 is TGTGCCAGCAGCTTATATGGGATTAGCAATCAGCCCCAGCATTTT. Protein product: CASSLYGISNQPQHF. J is TRBJ1-5 and V is TRBV7-2; no definite D call. Germline V gene lookup returns CDR1 SGHTA and CDR2 FQGNSA. V lost 2 bases, J lost 0 bases, and 8 bases lay in between. CDR3 size: 15 residues.

This clonotype showed up just a few times. This chain links TRBV20-1 with TRBJ2-3; weak D call: TRBD1 (6 bases). V was pared by 3 bases and J by 6 bases, with 16 bases between. CDR1 and CDR2 from the germline V gene are DFQATT and SNEGSKA (reference sequence). The CDR3 has 14 amino acids. The CDR3 sequence: CSASLLGDKDTQYF. The CDR3 DNA sequence: TGCAGTGCTAGCCTCCTAGGGGACAAGGATACGCAGTATTTT.

The rearrangement uses TRBV7-2 and TRBJ1-2; 8 nucleotides agree with TRBD1. Germline CDR1 SGHTA, CDR2 FQGNSA. J lost 8 bases, V lost 4 bases, and 9 bases had no gene match. There are 14 residues in the CDR3. CDR3 sequence reads: CASSSTGAPQGYTF. In DNA form, the CDR3 reads TGTGCCAGCAGCTCGACAGGGGCCCCCCAAGGCTACACCTTC.

This clonotype was counted only a few times. The J gene is TRBJ2-3, the V gene TRBV12-3 or TRBV12-4, with TRBD1 matching over 7 bases. CDR3 length equals 15 residues. After removal of 6 bases from V and 2 bases from J, the junction contained 8 bases not matched to a gene. Here the CDR3 reads CASRTGVGFTDTQYF. CDR3 coding DNA: TGTGCCAGCAGAACAGGGGTGGGCTTCACAGATACGCAGTATTTT.

The rearrangement links TRBV15 to TRBJ1-2, with 8 nucleotides matching TRBD1. V was pared by 2 bases and J by 8 bases, with 13 bases of the junction left unmatched. Looked up from germline, CDR1 is LNHNV and CDR2 is YYDKDF (reference sequence). The CDR3 loop spans 16 amino acids. The CDR3: CATSRKTFSDRGGYTF. The CDR3 nucleotides are TGTGCCACCAGCAGAAAAACGTTCTCTGACAGGGGCGGCTACACCTTC.

This rearrangement joins TRBV7-2 to TRBJ1-6, with no clear D. The germline gives CDR1 SGHTA, CDR2 FQGNSA. The CDR3 extends over 14 amino acids. Trimming pared 1 base from V and 6 bases from J, leaving 7 bases between. The CDR3 coding sequence is TGTGCCAGCAGCTTAGGCACGACTAATTCACCCCTCCACTTT. It translates to CASSLGTTNSPLHF.

The CDR3 protein is CASSQVVPSGGLSSYNEQFF. The DNA for the CDR3 is TGTGCCAGCAGCCAAGTGGTGCCTAGCGGGGGGTTGAGCTCCTACAATGAGCAGTTCTTC. J is TRBJ2-1 and V is TRBV4-2, with 11 nucleotides matching TRBD2. The CDR3 contains 20 residues. Germline values: CDR1 LGHNA, CDR2 YNFKEQ. The V gene end was trimmed by 1 base and the J gene end by 0 bases; junction bases not matched to a gene: 11.

This clonotype was detected many times. The V gene is TRBV4-2, the J gene TRBJ2-3; possibly TRBD2 for D (7 bases). The length of the CDR3 is 17 residues. V was trimmed by 0 bases and J by 6 bases, leaving 19 bases between them. The V gene's germline CDR1 is LGHNA and CDR2 YNFKEQ. In DNA, the CDR3 is TGTGCCAGCAGCCAAGATGGCGCGGGGGCGGGGGCGGATACGCAGTATTTT. Encoded protein: CASSQDGAGAGADTQYF.

The chain uses TRBV7-2 and TRBJ2-7; D uncertain. The CDR3 extends over 15 amino acids. The V gene lost 5 bases and the J gene lost 5 bases, with 19 bases spanning the gap. CDR1 and CDR2 (germline): SGHTA, FQGNSA. The CDR3 loop is CASSRNGIALNEQYF. The CDR3 nucleotides are TGTGCCAGCAGCCGAAACGGAATCGCTTTGAACGAGCAGTACTTC.

This clonotype was picked up a small number of times. V is TRBV29-1 and J is TRBJ2-7; tentatively, D is TRBD1 (5 bases). With 1 base removed from V and 6 bases from J, the gap between germline ends came to 16 bases. This CDR3 is built from 14 residues. From germline, CDR1 is SQVTM and CDR2 ANQGSEA. CDR3 sequence reads: CSVEGGREGSEQYF. The CDR3 nucleotides read TGCAGCGTTGAAGGAGGCAGGGAAGGAAGCGAGCAGTACTTC.

The CDR3: CASSYGGQTPTDTQYF. CDR3 sequence (DNA): TGTGCCAGCAGTTACGGTGGACAAACACCCACAGATACGCAGTATTTT. This chain joins TRBV6-5 and TRBJ2-3, with a weak D call TRBD1 (5 bases). Germline V CDR1 and CDR2: MNHEY, SVGAGI. This CDR3 spans 16 amino acids. Trimming cost V 2 bases and J 2 bases, with 14 bases left between them.

This rearrangement joins TRBV5-1 to TRBJ1-2, with D possibly TRBD1 on 5 matching bases. Germline V gene data show CDR1 as SGHRS and CDR2 as YFSETQ. V was clipped by 0 bases and J by 7 bases, with 13 bases between them. The CDR3 loop spans 14 amino acids. CDR3 sequence (DNA): TGCGCCAGCAGCTTGGATGGGGCGCAGGGTGGCTACACCTTC. Translating gives CASSLDGAQGGYTF.

The rearrangement joins TRBV6-1 to TRBJ2-7; D call uncertain. Per germline, CDR1 MNHNS and CDR2 SASEGT. V lost 4 bases and J lost 0, with 10 bases in between. This CDR3 is 14 amino acids long. The CDR3 is CASSVEAGSYEQYF. The CDR3 DNA follows: TGTGCCAGCAGTGTCGAAGCAGGCTCCTACGAGCAGTACTTC.

The genes are TRBV20-1 and TRBJ2-1; the D gene could be TRBD1 or TRBD2 (6 bases each). The germline gives CDR1 DFQATT, CDR2 SNEGSKA (reference sequence). V gave up 4 bases and J gave up 0 bases, with 16 bases separating them. The CDR3 loop spans 16 amino acids. The CDR3 loop reads CSAIHGGPSSYNEQFF. CDR3 DNA: TGCAGTGCTATCCACGGGGGCCCAAGCTCCTACAATGAGCAGTTCTTC.

The chain recombines TRBV6-5 with TRBJ2-1, with D possibly being TRBD1 (6 bases). Trimming stripped 10 bases from V and 7 bases from J, with 17 bases between. This CDR3 is built from 13 residues. Germline CDR1 MNHEY, CDR2 SVGAGI. CDR3 DNA sequence: TGTGCCACGTCGATGGGGGCGGAGAATGAGCAGTTCTTC. It is translated as CATSMGAENEQFF.

This clonotype occurred a few times. The chain links TRBV6-4 to TRBJ2-7; tentative D call: TRBD1 (6 bases). The CDR3 totals 14 residues. Germline V gene sequence: CDR1 MRHNA, CDR2 SNTAGT. V was cut by 5 bases and J by 2 bases, with 13 bases left in between. CDR3 sequence (DNA): TGTGCCAGCAGTCCATACAGGGATCCCTACGAGCAGTACTTC. Its translation: CASSPYRDPYEQYF.

The V gene is TRBV6-2 or TRBV6-3, the J gene TRBJ2-5; 8 nucleotides agree with TRBD2. Trimming took 2 bases from V and 2 from J; bases not matched to a gene: 4. The length of the CDR3 is 15 residues. CDR1 MNHEY and CDR2 SVGEGT come from the germline V gene. The CDR3 region has the DNA TGTGCCAGCAGTTACATTGCTAGCGGGCAAGAGACCCAGTACTTC. Its translation: CASSYIASGQETQYF.

V gene TRBV3-1 combines with J gene TRBJ2-6, with a tentative D call TRBD2 (5 bases). The CDR3 is 14 residues long. V lost 5 bases, J lost 2 bases, and 7 bases lay in between. Germline values: CDR1 LGHDT, CDR2 YNNKEL (reference sequence). CDR3 amino acids: CASSSGTGANVLTF. DNA of the CDR3: TGTGCCAGCAGCTCCGGGACTGGGGCCAACGTCCTGACTTTC.